This TCR beta chain was sequenced for a study of cytomegalovirus exposure and HLA in healthy donors. Each donor was healthy, and each was a bone marrow donor. In the case of this clone: Its antigen is currently unknown.

Study-wide findings and caveats: What a later analysis reportedly showed was that an Asian-associated ancestry cluster had fewer N-insertions than the approximately 700-donor mean. A previous analysis found most TCR beta V segments productive roughly 87% or roughly 30% of the time. Trimming of TCR beta V- and J-genes showed a link, identified in a later analysis, to a missense DCLRE1C variant.

Primers for the PCR totalled 60 Vbeta and 13 Jbeta. Clones were sequenced by immunoSEQ multiplex PCR, and TCRdb holds only the in-frame ones, with some missing. The sample has some 180,000 clones, approximately 80% seen once. The CDR3 length is 13 residues. V was clipped by 0 bases and J by 11 bases, with 13 bases between them. Germline V gene data show CDR1 as KGHSH and CDR2 as LQKENI. The sample consisted of PBMCs. The TCR was taken from a woman in her 30s in good health and CMV-seronegative. The rearrangement joins TRBV18 to TRBJ1-1; possibly TRBD1 for D (6 bases). The CDR3, as DNA: TGTGCCAGCTCACCACCGGGACACCCAAACGCTTTCTTT. Translated: CASSPPGHPNAFF.